These 15 T cell receptor beta chains were all obtained from the same sample, sequenced in a study of cytotoxic CD8 clonotypes in ibrutinib-treated CLL. Clones were sequenced by immunoSEQ multiplex PCR, and TCRdb holds only the in-frame ones, with some missing. The sample lists about 92,000 clones, approximately 77% occurring once. The source was PBMCs, collected after 24 months of ibrutinib treatment. All receptors come from a human donor with chronic lymphocytic leukemia.

V and J are TRBV15 and TRBJ2-7; the D gene is possibly TRBD1 (6 bases). The CDR3 has 16 residues. Germline V gene lookup returns CDR1 LNHNV and CDR2 YYDKDF (reference sequence). V was pared by 0 bases and J by 5 bases, with 17 bases between. CDR3 DNA: TGTGCCACCAGCAGAGATTTGGGCAGGGGATGGAACGAGCAGTACTTC. Its protein product is CATSRDLGRGWNEQYF.

The V and J genes are TRBV5-1 and TRBJ1-5; no clear D gene. CDR3 length: 14 residues. The V end lost 0 bases, the J end lost 3 bases, and 7 bases lay between the germline ends. CDR1 is SGHRS and CDR2 is YFSETQ in the germline V gene. The CDR3 is CASSLDSSNQPQHF. The CDR3 nucleotides read TGCGCCAGCAGCTTGGACAGCTCCAATCAGCCCCAGCATTTT. Using reference TRBV5-1 and TRBJ1-5 for the parts outside the CDR3, the full variable domain is KAGVTQTPRYLIKTRGQQVTLSCSPISGHRSVSWYQQTPGQGLQFLFEYFSETQRNKGNFPGRFSGRQFSNSRSEMNVSTLELGDSALYLCASSLDSSNQPQHFGDGTRLSIL.

The CDR3 is CASSGPTGPQSEQFF. CDR3 nucleotides: TGTGCCAGCAGCGGTCCGACAGGGCCCCAGAGCGAGCAGTTCTTC. The chain combines TRBV9 with TRBJ2-1; TRBD1 matches at 7 bases. V shed 3 bases and J 10 bases; nucleotides not matched to a gene: 13. In germline, CDR1 is SGDLS, CDR2 YYNGEE. The CDR3 is 15 amino acids.

This clone was counted a single time. The chain recombines TRBV14 with TRBJ2-7; D is perhaps TRBD1 (6 bases). The CDR3 loop spans 13 amino acids. V lost 4 bases and J lost 0, with 7 bases in between. The germline V gene has CDR1 SGHDN and CDR2 FVKESK. The DNA of the CDR3 is TGTGCCAGCAGCCGGGACAACTCCTACGAGCAGTACTTC. Translated: CASSRDNSYEQYF.

The chain recombines TRBV2 with TRBJ2-7, with D perhaps matching TRBD2 (6 bases). CDR3 length equals 14 residues. The V end was cut by 6 bases, the J end by 3 bases, with 15 bases between. Germline lookup yields CDR1 SNHLY and CDR2 FYNNEI. The CDR3 region is CASRGGSGLYEQYF. CDR3 bases: TGTGCCAGCAGGGGGGGTAGCGGCCTCTACGAGCAGTACTTC.

This chain links TRBV15 with TRBJ1-1; D is undetermined. The V end lost 6 bases, the J end lost 4 bases, and 18 bases lay between the germline ends. The CDR3 runs to 15 residues. From germline, CDR1 is LNHNV and CDR2 YYDKDF (reference sequence). CDR3 sequence: CATRYDLREITEAFF. DNA for the CDR3: TGTGCCACCAGATACGACCTCAGAGAGATCACTGAAGCTTTCTTT.

This chain links TRBV28 with TRBJ2-7, with 9 nucleotides matching TRBD1. The CDR3 is 13 residues long. V lost 6 bases to trimming and J lost 6 bases; unmatched junction nucleotides: 6. The germline V gene has CDR1 MDHEN and CDR2 SYDVKM. The CDR3: CASRDRGILEQYF. CDR3 nucleotides: TGTGCCAGCAGGGACAGGGGAATCCTCGAGCAGTACTTC.

The rearrangement links TRBV14 to TRBJ1-4; D is uncertain. Per the germline V gene, CDR1 is SGHDN and CDR2 is FVKESK. The ends were cut back, 3 bases at V and 4 bases at J, with 6 bases in the middle. The CDR3 contains 13 residues. The CDR3 loop reads CASSHGNNEKLFF. The CDR3, as DNA: TGTGCCAGCAGCCACGGCAATAATGAAAAACTGTTTTTT.

The chain has TRBV11-2 and TRBJ1-2, with D perhaps TRBD1 (5 bases). Germline CDR1 reads SGHAT; CDR2 reads FQNNGV. The CDR3 consists of 13 residues. Trimming removed 5 bases at V and 8 bases at J, with 15 bases between. The CDR3 protein is CASSPIGTLGYTF. The CDR3 nucleotides read TGTGCCAGCAGCCCAATCGGGACCCTGGGCTACACCTTC.

The table lists this clone with many counts. The V and J genes are TRBV19 and TRBJ2-7; TRBD2 matches at 7 bases. CDR3 length: 14 residues. V was pared by 5 bases and J by 0 bases, with 4 bases of the junction left unmatched. CDR1 LNHDA and CDR2 SQIVND come from the germline V gene (reference sequence). The CDR3 bases are TGTGCCAGTAGTCTCAGCGGGAACTCCTACGAGCAGTACTTC. Translation: CASSLSGNSYEQYF. Based on the CDR3 plus reference TRBV19 and TRBJ2-7, the full variable domain is DGGITQSPKYLFRKEGQNVTLSCEQNLNHDAMYWYRQDPGQGLRLIYYSQIVNDFQKGDIAEGYSVSREKKESFPLTVTSAQKNPTAFYLCASSLSGNSYEQYFGPGTRLTVT.

This chain uses TRBV29-1 with TRBJ2-2; D might be TRBD2 (5 bases). Trimming took off 3 bases at V and 5 bases at J, with 13 bases between the two ends. The germline V gene has CDR1 SQVTM and CDR2 ANQGSEA. The CDR3 totals 14 residues. The CDR3 DNA reads TGCAGCGTTGATCCCCGTCGGGGAACCGGGGAGCTGTTTTTT. Translation: CSVDPRRGTGELFF.

V and J are TRBV11-3 and TRBJ2-1, with 7 bases that match TRBD1. V shed 6 bases and J 5 bases; nucleotides not matched to a gene: 4. This CDR3 has 13 residues. Per the germline V gene, CDR1 is SGHNT and CDR2 is YENEEA. CDR3 nucleotides: TGTGCCAGCAGTTCAGGGGGAGACAATGAGCAGTTCTTC. It codes for CASSSGGDNEQFF.

The V gene is TRBV11-1, the J gene TRBJ1-2; perhaps TRBD1 as D (6 bases). Germline lookup yields CDR1 SGHAT and CDR2 FQDESV (reference sequence). The ends were cut back, 5 bases at V and 8 bases at J, with 15 bases in the middle. The CDR3 has 13 amino acids. This CDR3 reads CASSGWGAKGYTF. The CDR3 DNA is TGTGCCAGCAGCGGTTGGGGGGCCAAAGGCTACACCTTC.

In this sample, this clone turned up once. The chain has TRBV6-4 and TRBJ2-7, with no clear D. Germline CDR1 MRHNA, CDR2 SNTAGT. V lost 10 bases to trimming and J lost 0 bases, with 10 bases between them. CDR3 size: 12 residues. This CDR3 is CAKPGRSYEQYF. Here the CDR3 DNA reads TGTGCCAAACCGGGCCGCTCCTACGAGCAGTACTTC.

The V gene is TRBV2, the J gene TRBJ2-7, with 8 nucleotides matching TRBD1. The V and J ends lost 1 base and 4 bases, in that order; junction bases with no gene match: 3. This CDR3 has 14 amino acids. Germline V gene lookup returns CDR1 SNHLY and CDR2 FYNNEI. The CDR3 region is CASSEDRGVYEQYF. The CDR3 bases are TGTGCCAGCAGTGAAGACAGGGGGGTGTACGAGCAGTACTTC.